This T cell receptor beta chain derives from a study of blood T cell repertoires in COVID-19. As for the study in general: Researchers got acute and convalescent COVID-19 samples from the United States, Italy and Spain. The cDNA or gDNA used as material had been derived from T cells, B-cell-depleted T cells, or PBMCs.

Recruitment covered over 20 US areas and drew participants whose ages spanned roughly 18 to 100 years. The CDR3 loop spans 18 amino acids. Germline CDR1 is SGHDN and CDR2 is FVKESK. The V and J ends lost 5 bases and 8 bases, in that order; junction bases with no gene match: 20. As handled by the study authors: How many nucleated cells were present was estimated from reference gene primer amplification. The table came from immunoSEQ multiplex PCR; TCRdb's copy has only in-frame clones and leaves some out. D and trimming come from the DNA, and the V and J calls and clone size come from that table. The repertoire has about 220,000 clones, approximately 90% of them found once; the top ten carry less than 4.5%.

The origin of this receptor is a woman between 35 and 50 years old with acute COVID-19. The specimen was PBMCs or T cells enriched from blood (not recorded which). The V gene is TRBV14, the J gene TRBJ2-1; TRBD2 aligns across 8 bases. DNA for the CDR3: TGTGCCAGCAGCACTACCGGGGTAGCGGGACGCCCCCCTTATGAGCAGTTCTTC. This codes for CASSTTGVAGRPPYEQFF. Full variable domain (remainder filled in from reference TRBV14 and TRBJ2-1): EAGVTQFPSHSVIEKGQTVTLRCDPISGHDNLYWYRRVMGKEIKFLLHFVKESKQDESGMPNNRFLAERTGGTYSTLKVQPAELEDSGVYFCASSTTGVAGRPPYEQFFGPGTRLTVL.